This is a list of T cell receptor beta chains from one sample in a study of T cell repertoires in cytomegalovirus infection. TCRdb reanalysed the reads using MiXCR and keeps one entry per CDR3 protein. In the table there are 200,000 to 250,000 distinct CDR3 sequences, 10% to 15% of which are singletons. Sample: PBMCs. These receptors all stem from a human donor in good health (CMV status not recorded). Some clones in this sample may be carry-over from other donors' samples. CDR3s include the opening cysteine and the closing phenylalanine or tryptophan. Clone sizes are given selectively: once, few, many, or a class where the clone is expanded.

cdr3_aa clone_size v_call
CASSPGTSGGLYNEQFF - TRBV19
CSVSKGGYTF - TRBV29-1
CASRIGQGREDTQYF - TRBV6-6
CASSWGTEGYEQYF many TRBV7-2
CASSYSGGSSPLHF many TRBV6-5
CSARDIGGSSYNEQFF - TRBV20-1
CAIRPGNTEAFF many TRBV6-2/TRBV6-3
CSVEQDQNPGANVLTF - TRBV29-1
CASRQQLNYGYTF many TRBV28
CASSGGQGENSPLHF few TRBV28
CASGSPGASTDTQYF - TRBV6-6
CSANPTGFYEQYF - TRBV20-1
CATTREQGRSNQPQHF few TRBV19
CAISDLAGTNYEQYF few TRBV10-3
CASSPTRDNEQFF few TRBV18
CASSSPTQETQYF many TRBV7-6
CASSIGGLAGAGDTQYF many TRBV19
CASSVAGGDQPQHF many TRBV28
CASSLAGRETQYF many TRBV11-3
CASSLERTDTQYF many TRBV7-2
CASSSQTGVGTEAFF many TRBV7-2
CASSSGQGMTNEKLFF many TRBV28
CASSLATLTGFEGTDTQYF many TRBV7-7
CSARAGTPTREQYF - TRBV20-1
CASRPRTAPLHF many TRBV6-1
CASVGRGQETQYF - TRBV6-2/TRBV6-3
CASSFLGTYEQYF few TRBV12-3/TRBV12-4
CASQRAGQPRNEQFF - TRBV19
CASSNGQGVTEAFF many TRBV7-2
CASSRGGRTEAFF - TRBV28
CASSPPIRGGGTEAFF many TRBV28
CASSFLSGNEQFF - TRBV12-3/TRBV12-4
CASSIRTGTYNEQFF few TRBV27
CASSSVVGRKGEQYF many TRBV7-2
CASSLESAGTTDTQYF - TRBV5-1
CASSYPPSGSGGAREQFF many TRBV6-6
CASSKGILNTEAFF - TRBV19
CASSQDKGTTGELFF few TRBV4-2
CSATRTESTDTQYF once TRBV20-1
CASSLVNLNYGYTF many TRBV7-9
CASSISRGTDTQYF few TRBV19
CSASPSTDTQYF many TRBV20-1
CASRTERGGTEAFF many TRBV6-1
CSARDLNRSGNTIYF - TRBV20-1
CASSYSISGTGSEQYF many TRBV6-5
CSASAAYGRDEAFF - TRBV20-1
CASSQGGLGQYNEQFF many TRBV7-3
CASSLAPLAGAHYEQYF many TRBV7-2
CASSFRGNKGNQPQHF many TRBV7-8
CSAALAPSSYEQYF many TRBV29-1